The entry below describes one TCR beta chain. This clonotype is labeled medium-sized (0.01 to 0.1%). There is no known antigen for this receptor. No base quality values were provided; no much bigger clone lies one nucleotide off. Preparation of the library involved PCR. At the Johns Hopkins FTIC core, DNA from the cultured CD4+ T cells underwent TCR sequencing with the Oncomine TCR Beta short-read assay. The QIAamp micro DNA kit was used to extract genomic DNA from the cultured CD4+ T cells. Oncomine TCR Beta libraries from cultured CD4+ T cells were pooled using unique dual indexes and sequenced on an Illumina iSeq 100. On the authors' methods: Non-productive sequences were filtered out, and CDR3s that did not start with C, did not end with F or W, or were shorter than 7 amino acids were discarded. The MANAFEST web application identified antigen-specific clonotypes by comparing peptide-stimulated wells against reference wells and other culture wells. To be called positive, a clone needed an FDR below 0.05, an odds ratio above 5, and a productive frequency above 0.1% in at least two of three replicate wells. Clonotypes that were significantly expanded in both SARS-CoV-2 spike wells and at least one common cold coronavirus spike condition were defined as cross-reactive. Using R version 3.6.1, CDR3 homology was evaluated through Levenshtein distances (stringdist) along with unrooted phylogenetic trees (ape). TCRdb took the public reads, trimmed them with fastp at Q25, ran MiXCR for clone calling and kept in-frame beta chains. Duplicate CDR3 protein sequences are folded into a single record with the most common DNA and genes. TCRdb, rather than the study authors, made the V and J calls. For this sample the table gives 2,500 to 4,000 distinct CDR3 sequences, of which about 23% were detected only once. Of the sample, less than 20% is held by the ten largest clones.

Per the publication, the treatment or condition label means: approximately 10-day PBMC culture with coronavirus spike peptide pools or control peptides (ViraFEST assay). The ViraFEST assay was used in the study, in which antigen-specific T cells were expanded with peptide pools and expanded clonotypes were subsequently identified by TCR sequencing. The convalescent patients' positive SARS-CoV-2 PCR tests were from March to December 2020, which was before the Alpha, Beta and Delta variants emerged in the United States. Each well held 1.5 million to 2.5 million PBMCs cultured with 9 to 10 ug/ml peptide pools in IMDM containing roughly 5% human AB serum and roughly 10 IU/ml IL-2. Half of the culture medium was replaced with fresh IL-2-containing medium on days 3 and 7. Once the cells had been in culture for over 9 days, the EasySep CD4+ T cell isolation kit was used to isolate CD4+ T cells by negative selection. PBMCs were separated from whole blood using Ficoll-Paque Plus gradient centrifugation and then either used fresh or cryopreserved at -140C. In general, triplicate wells were set up for every culture condition.

The entry originates in a study of vaccination and CD4 T cells after COVID-19 (dated by TCRdb to 2021 to 2024). For the wider study: Convalescent patients had a positive SARS-CoV-2 result on nasal swab PCR, and of these patients, nine had mild disease and one had severe disease. Six males and four females were included in the convalescent cohort, with two Hispanic individuals, seven Caucasians, two Asians and one multiracial person represented. Participants got two doses of the Pfizer-BioNTech BNT162b2 vaccine (n=8) or two doses of the Moderna mRNA-1273 vaccine (n=2). Post-COVID blood samples from convalescent patients were collected a median of around 100 days after diagnosis, with a range of about 35 to 161 days. Post-vaccine blood samples were obtained a median of about 70 days after the second vaccine dose, with a range of 14 to 241 days. The cultures were stimulated with overlapping spike peptide pools from SARS-CoV-2 and from the common cold coronaviruses HCoV-NL63, HCoV-OC43 and HCoV-229E. Control cultures used a CEFX viral epitope pool as positive control, an HIV-1 Nef peptide pool as negative control, or no peptide. In roughly nine COVID-19 convalescent patients and a few infection-naive healthy vaccine recipients, the spike-specific CD4+ TCR repertoire before mRNA vaccination was compared with the repertoire after mRNA vaccination.

Broader findings and caveats from the paper: Although the median number of SARS-CoV-2-reactive clonotypes went up from fewer than 25 after infection to 38 after vaccination, the increase was not significant. Among the post-vaccine SARS-CoV-2-reactive clones in convalescent patients, a median approximately 90% showed up only after vaccination, which suggests vaccine-specific priming. Of the vaccine-specific clones in convalescent patients, 304 of 307, or nearly all, reacted only to SARS-CoV-2 spike and did not cross-react with common cold coronaviruses. Relatively few convalescent patients were included in the study, and early timepoints after natural infection were not analyzed.

The CDR3 runs 13 residues from the cysteine to the phenylalanine. The DNA shown is the 39-base CDR3, in frame from base 1. V and J lose 5 bases and 3 bases, and a span of 10 bases separates them. The germline V gene supplies CDR1 SGHTA and CDR2 FQGNSA. This TCR was recovered from a human donor who had recovered from COVID-19. Specimen: CD4+ T cells from blood, cultured in vitro, collected after SARS-CoV-2 vaccination. The rearranged segments are TRBV7-2 and TRBJ1-2, and TRBD1 may be the D gene, going by 6 matching bases. The base sequence is TGTGCCAGCAGCCCCTGGACAGACTATGGCTACACCTTC. This gives the protein CASSPWTDYGYTF.